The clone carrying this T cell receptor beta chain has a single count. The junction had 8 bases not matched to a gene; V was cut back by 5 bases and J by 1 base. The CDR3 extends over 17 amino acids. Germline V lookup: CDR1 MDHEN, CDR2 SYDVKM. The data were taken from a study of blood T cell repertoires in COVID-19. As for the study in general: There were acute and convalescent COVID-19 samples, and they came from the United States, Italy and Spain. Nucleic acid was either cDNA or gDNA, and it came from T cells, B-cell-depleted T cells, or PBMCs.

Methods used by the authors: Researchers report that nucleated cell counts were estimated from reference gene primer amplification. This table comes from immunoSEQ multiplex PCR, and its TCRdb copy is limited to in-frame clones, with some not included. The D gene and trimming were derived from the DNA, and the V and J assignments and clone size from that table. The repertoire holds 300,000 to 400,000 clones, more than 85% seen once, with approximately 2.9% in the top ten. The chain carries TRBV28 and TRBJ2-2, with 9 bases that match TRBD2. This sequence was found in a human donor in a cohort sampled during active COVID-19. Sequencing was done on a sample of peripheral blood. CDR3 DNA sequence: TGTGCCAGCAGTGTATCGGGACTAGCCAAGAACACCGGGGAGCTGTTTTTT. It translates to CASSVSGLAKNTGELFF.